This TCR beta chain was recovered during a study of regulatory T cells in long-lasting Graves disease. Study context: Patients newly diagnosed with Graves' had been on antithyroid drugs for under 3 months.

Time point here: newly diagnosed GD, antithyroid drugs for less than 3 months. PBMC-derived RNA was used for the TCR library. The CDR3 spans 12 residues. The germline V gene has CDR1 DFQATT and CDR2 SNEGSKA (reference sequence). The germline V and J ends were trimmed by 3 bases and 7 bases, with 10 bases remaining between them. The TCR beta library used iRepertoire HTBI primers with Arm-PCR amplification of CDR3. TCRdb reprocessed the multiplex PCR reads via MiXCR and lists one record per CDR3 protein. Seen here are 440,000 or so distinct CDR3 sequences, just under 15% observed once, and the top ten hold roughly a sixth. Points from the study as a whole: Fewer public clonotypes were shared by new patients (approximately 1,000) than by persistent patients (about 2,500). Persistent Graves' patients had lower TCR diversity than newly diagnosed ones.

Points on this clonotype: Its antigen remains unknown.

These same records also appear under a second study, on T cells in Graves' hyperthyroidism and ophthalmopathy. That work adds: Lactation, pregnancy, other autoimmune disease or uncontrolled infection excluded patients.

The V and J genes are TRBV20-1 and TRBJ2-1; D uncertain. Here the sequenced sample was peripheral blood mononuclear cells (PBMCs), taken at new diagnosis, from a patient treated with antithyroid drugs. The clonotype was recovered from a woman between 25 and 40 years old with Graves disease. For the CDR3, the DNA is TGCAGTGCTAGTCGAGTGTGGAATGAGCAGTTCTTC. This sequence encodes CSASRVWNEQFF.